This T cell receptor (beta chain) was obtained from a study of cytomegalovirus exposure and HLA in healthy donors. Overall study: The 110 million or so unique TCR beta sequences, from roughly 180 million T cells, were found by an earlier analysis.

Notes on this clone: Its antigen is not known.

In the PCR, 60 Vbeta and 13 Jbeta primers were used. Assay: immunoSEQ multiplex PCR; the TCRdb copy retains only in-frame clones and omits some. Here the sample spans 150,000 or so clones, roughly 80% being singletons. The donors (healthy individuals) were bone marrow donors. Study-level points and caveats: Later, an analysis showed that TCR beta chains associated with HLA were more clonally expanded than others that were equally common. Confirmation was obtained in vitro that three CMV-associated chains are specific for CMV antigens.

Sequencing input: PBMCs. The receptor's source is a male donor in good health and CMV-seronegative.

The CDR3 DNA sequence: TGCGCCAGCAGGGCGCGGGCTAGCGGGGACGATTCCTTTGATACGCAGTATTTT. Protein sequence: CASRARASGDDSFDTQYF. V gene TRBV5-1 combines with J gene TRBJ2-3; TRBD2 matches at 9 bases. Germline V gives CDR1 SGHRS, CDR2 YFSETQ. This CDR3 is 18 amino acids long. Losses at the gene ends were 5 bases for V and 6 bases for J; bases not matched to a gene: 19.